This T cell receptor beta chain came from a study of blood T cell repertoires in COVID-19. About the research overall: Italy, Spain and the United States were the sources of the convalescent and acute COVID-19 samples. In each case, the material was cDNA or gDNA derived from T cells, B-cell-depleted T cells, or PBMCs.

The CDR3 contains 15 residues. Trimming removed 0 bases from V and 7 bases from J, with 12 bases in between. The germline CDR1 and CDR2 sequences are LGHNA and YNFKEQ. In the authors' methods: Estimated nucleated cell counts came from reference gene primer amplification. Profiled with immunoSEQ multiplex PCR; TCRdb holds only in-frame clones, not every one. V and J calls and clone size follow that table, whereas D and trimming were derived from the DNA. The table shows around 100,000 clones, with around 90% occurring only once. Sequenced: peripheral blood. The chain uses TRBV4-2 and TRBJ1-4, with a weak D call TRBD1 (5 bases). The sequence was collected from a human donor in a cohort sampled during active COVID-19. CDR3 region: CASSQDPGRGEKLFF. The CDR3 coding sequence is TGTGCCAGCAGCCAAGATCCGGGGAGGGGTGAAAAACTGTTTTTT.